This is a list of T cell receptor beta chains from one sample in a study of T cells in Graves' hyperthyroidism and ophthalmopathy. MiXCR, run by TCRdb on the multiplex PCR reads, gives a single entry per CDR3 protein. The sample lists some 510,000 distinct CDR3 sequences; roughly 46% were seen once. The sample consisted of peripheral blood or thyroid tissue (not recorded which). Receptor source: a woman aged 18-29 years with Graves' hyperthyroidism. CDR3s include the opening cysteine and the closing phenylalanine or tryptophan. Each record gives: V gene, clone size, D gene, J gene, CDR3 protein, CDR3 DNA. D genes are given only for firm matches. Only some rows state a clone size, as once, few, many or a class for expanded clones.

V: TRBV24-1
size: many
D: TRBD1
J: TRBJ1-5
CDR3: CATSDLQDRGDQPQHF
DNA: TGTGCCACCAGTGATTTACAGGACAGGGGAGACCAGCCCCAGCATTTT

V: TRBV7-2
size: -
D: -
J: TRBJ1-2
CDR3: CASSLGEGGGYTF
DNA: TGTGCCAGCAGCTTGGGGGAGGGGGGCGGCTACACCTTC

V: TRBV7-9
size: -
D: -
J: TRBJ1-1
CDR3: CAWSPQVEAFF
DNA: TGTGCCTGGAGCCCTCAGGTTGAAGCTTTCTTT

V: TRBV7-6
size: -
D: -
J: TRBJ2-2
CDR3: CASSFREGVGTGELFF
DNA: TGTGCCAGCAGCTTTCGTGAGGGGGTCGGAACCGGGGAGCTGTTTTTT

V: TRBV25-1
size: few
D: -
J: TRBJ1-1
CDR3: CASSLAGGGGEAFF
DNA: TGTGCCAGCAGCTTGGCGGGGGGCGGTGGTGAAGCTTTCTTT

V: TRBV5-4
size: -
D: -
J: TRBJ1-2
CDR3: CASSLVPGVCYGYTF
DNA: TGTGCCAGCAGCTTGGTTCCGGGGGTTTGTTATGGCTACACCTTC

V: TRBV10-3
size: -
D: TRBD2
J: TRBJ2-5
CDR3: CAISESGTSGSMETQYF
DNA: TGTGCCATCAGTGAGAGCGGGACTAGCGGGAGTATGGAGACCCAGTACTTC

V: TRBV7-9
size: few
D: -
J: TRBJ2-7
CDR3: CASSQESTPYEQYF
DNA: TGTGCCAGCAGCCAAGAAAGCACACCCTACGAGCAGTACTTC

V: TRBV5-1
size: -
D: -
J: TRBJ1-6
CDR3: CASSLDSENSPLHF
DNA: TGTGCCAGCAGCTTGGATTCAGAAAATTCACCCCTCCACTTT

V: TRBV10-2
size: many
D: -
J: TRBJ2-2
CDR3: CASSAGLQGTGELFF
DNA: TGCGCCAGCAGTGCGGGCCTTCAAGGGACCGGGGAGCTGTTTTTT

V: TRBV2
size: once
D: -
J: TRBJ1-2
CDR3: CASSGQGYTF
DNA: TGTGCCAGCAGTGGACAGGGCTACACCTTC

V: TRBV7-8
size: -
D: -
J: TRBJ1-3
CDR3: CASSYGIGGTGNTIYF
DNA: TGTGCCAGCAGTTATGGGATAGGAGGGACTGGAAACACCATATATTTT

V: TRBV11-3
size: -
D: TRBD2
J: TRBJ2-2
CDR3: CASSPWTSSNTGELFF
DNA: TGTGCCAGCAGCCCTTGGACTAGCAGTAACACCGGGGAGCTGTTTTTT

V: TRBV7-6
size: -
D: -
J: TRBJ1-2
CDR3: CASSRGGETF
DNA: TGTGCCAGCAGCAGGGGGGGTGAGACCTTC

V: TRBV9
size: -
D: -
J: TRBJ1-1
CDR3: CASHPAASMNTEAFF
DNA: TGTGCCAGCCACCCGGCGGCCAGCATGAACACTGAAGCTTTCTTT

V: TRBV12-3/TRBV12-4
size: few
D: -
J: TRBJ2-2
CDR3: CASRTTGYNTGELFF
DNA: TGTGCCAGCAGAACTACGGGTTATAACACCGGGGAGCTGTTTTTT

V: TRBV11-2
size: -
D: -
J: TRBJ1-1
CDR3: CASSGEQGIMNTEAFF
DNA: TGTGCCAGCAGCGGGGAACAGGGCATTATGAACACTGAAGCTTTCTTT

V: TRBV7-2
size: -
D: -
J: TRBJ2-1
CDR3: CASSLTGEVRNEQFF
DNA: TGTGCCAGCAGTCTTACGGGGGAGGTTCGCAATGAGCAGTTCTTC

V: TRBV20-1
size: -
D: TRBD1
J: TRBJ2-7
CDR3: CSATGTGTSDEQYF
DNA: TGCAGTGCCACCGGGACAGGGACTTCCGACGAGCAGTACTTC

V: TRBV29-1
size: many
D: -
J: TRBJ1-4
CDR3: CSATGQSTNEKLFF
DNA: TGCAGCGCCACCGGACAGTCAACTAATGAAAAACTGTTTTTT

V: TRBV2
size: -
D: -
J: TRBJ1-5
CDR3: CASSQDLWQPQHF
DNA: TGTGCCAGCAGCCAAGATCTCTGGCAGCCCCAGCATTTT

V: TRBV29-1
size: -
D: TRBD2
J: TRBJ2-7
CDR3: CKSSSGGIYEQYF
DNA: TGCAAGTCGTCTAGCGGGGGAATATACGAGCAGTACTTC

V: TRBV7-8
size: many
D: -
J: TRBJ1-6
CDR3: CASSLVDDSTWPLHF
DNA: TGTGCCAGCAGCTTAGTCGACGACTCGACTTGGCCCCTCCACTTT

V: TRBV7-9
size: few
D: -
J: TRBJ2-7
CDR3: CASSLAGSRYEQYF
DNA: TGTGCCAGCAGCTTAGCGGGATCCCGCTACGAGCAGTACTTC

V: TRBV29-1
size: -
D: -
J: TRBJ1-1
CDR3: CSVTTEGGYTEAFF
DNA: TGCAGCGTTACGACTGAGGGGGGCTACACTGAAGCTTTCTTT